This TCR beta chain was retrieved from a study of T cell therapy after organ transplantation. In the study overall: Two of the ten patients were classed as nonresponders.

To note about this clone: Its antigen is undetermined.

The method was immunoSEQ multiplex PCR; TCRdb's version includes in-frame clones alone and lacks a portion of them. The profile shows roughly 3,500 clones, roughly 69% of them singletons. The CDR3 loop spans 14 amino acids. Trimming stripped 3 bases from V and 1 base from J, with 6 bases between. Looked up from germline, CDR1 is PRHDT and CDR2 is FYEKMQ (reference sequence). Time point here: 20-29 weeks after completion of therapy. The chain is built from TRBV13 and TRBJ2-2, with D possibly TRBD1 on 5 matching bases. The specimen was CD8+ T cells from blood, collected after autologous CMV-specific T cell therapy. This clonotype was obtained from a human patient who had received a solid organ transplant and had CMV disease. Some of the T cells may derive from the graft donor. The CDR3 sequence is CASSFTGNTGELFF. The CDR3 DNA reads as TGTGCCAGCAGCTTTACAGGGAACACCGGGGAGCTGTTTTTT.